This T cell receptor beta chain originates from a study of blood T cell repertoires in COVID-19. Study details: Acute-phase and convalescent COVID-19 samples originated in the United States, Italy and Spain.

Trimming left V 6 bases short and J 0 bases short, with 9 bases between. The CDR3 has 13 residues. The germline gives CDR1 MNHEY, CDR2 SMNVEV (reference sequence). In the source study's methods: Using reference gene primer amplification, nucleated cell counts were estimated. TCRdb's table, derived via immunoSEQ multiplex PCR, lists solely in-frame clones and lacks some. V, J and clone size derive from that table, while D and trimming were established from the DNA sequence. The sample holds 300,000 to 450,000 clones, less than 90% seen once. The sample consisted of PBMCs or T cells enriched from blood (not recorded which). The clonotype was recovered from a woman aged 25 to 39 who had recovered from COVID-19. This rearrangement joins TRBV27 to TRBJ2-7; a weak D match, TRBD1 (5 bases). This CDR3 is CASRAGNSYEQYF. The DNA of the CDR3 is TGTGCCAGCAGGGCAGGGAACTCCTACGAGCAGTACTTC.